The 10 T cell receptor beta chains reported below all come from one sample, sequenced in a study of blood T cell repertoires in COVID-19. Repertoires were generated with immunoSEQ multiplex PCR, while TCRdb's copy carries only in-frame clones and drops some. The data show 60,000 to 75,000 clones, 85% to 90% seen once. The sample taken for sequencing was peripheral blood. These receptor sequences come from a man in his forties or fifties with active COVID-19.

This clone has just a few counts. The J gene is TRBJ2-7, the V gene TRBV21-1; the tabulated D call, TRBD1, remains unverified against the DNA. TRBV21-1 is noted as a pseudogene. The CDR3 has 16 amino acids. CDR3 in amino acids: CASSKVTTGPLYEQYF. In DNA form, the CDR3 reads TGTGCCAGCAGCAAAGTTACCACAGGGCCCCTCTACGAGCAGTACTTC.

V usage is TRBV18 and J usage is TRBJ1-3; D is unclear. The V and J ends lost 0 bases and 0 bases respectively, with 12 bases between them. This CDR3 comprises 17 residues. The germline V gene encodes CDR1 KGHSH and CDR2 LQKENI. The CDR3 DNA follows: TGTGCCAGCTCACCACCGAGGGTGGGAAGCTCTGGAAACACCATATATTTT. Protein product: CASSPPRVGSSGNTIYF.

The CDR3 spells CASSDTGTSGSLGGQYF. In DNA form, the CDR3 reads TGTGCCAGTAGCGATACCGGGACTAGCGGGAGTTTGGGGGGGCAGTACTTC. The chain carries TRBV19 and TRBJ2-7; 14 positions agree with TRBD2. Germline V CDR1 and CDR2: LNHDA, SQIVND (reference sequence). This CDR3 has 17 residues. V lost 6 bases and J lost 9; bases outside the gene matches: 16.

This sequence joins TRBV24-1 and TRBJ2-5; 8 bases line up with TRBD1. V was clipped by 3 bases and J by 4 bases; unmatched bases: 3. The CDR3 has 14 amino acids. CDR1 and CDR2 (germline): KGHDR, SFDVKD. CDR3 in DNA: TGTGCCACCAGTGATGTCAGGGGGCCAGAGACCCAGTACTTC. It is translated as CATSDVRGPETQYF.

The chain links TRBV28 to TRBJ1-5; a weak D match, TRBD1 (6 bases). The V gene lost 5 bases and the J gene lost 4 bases, with 9 bases spanning the gap. The length of the CDR3 is 13 residues. Germline V gene data show CDR1 as MDHEN and CDR2 as SYDVKM. CDR3 sequence reads: CASSRGANQPQHF. CDR3 bases: TGTGCCAGCAGTCGGGGGGCTAATCAGCCCCAGCATTTT.

This clone was seen once. V usage is TRBV7-2 and J usage is TRBJ2-7, with D possibly being TRBD1 (6 bases). The CDR3 has 12 residues. With 5 bases removed from V and 4 bases from J, the gap between germline ends came to 9 bases. Germline-derived CDR1 and CDR2 are SGHTA and FQGNSA. The CDR3, as DNA: TGTGCCAGCAGCCGGGACAAGTACGAGCAGTACTTC. It encodes CASSRDKYEQYF. The whole variable domain, remainder taken from reference TRBV7-2 and TRBJ2-7, is GAGVSQSPSNKVTEKGKDVELRCDPISGHTALYWYRQSLGQGLEFLIYFQGNSAPDKSGLPSDRFSAERTGGSVSTLTIQRTQQEDSAVYLCASSRDKYEQYFGPGTRLTVT.

The rearrangement uses TRBV5-1 and TRBJ2-3, with TRBD2 matching 7 bases. Germline-derived CDR1 and CDR2 are SGHRS and YFSETQ. This CDR3 comprises 14 residues. With 2 bases clipped from V and 4 bases from J, the junction kept 4 bases outside the gene matches. The CDR3 reads CASSFGGRADTQYF. The CDR3 DNA follows: TGCGCCAGCAGCTTCGGGGGGAGGGCAGATACGCAGTATTTT.

This clone has a single count. The rearrangement joins TRBV7-9 to TRBJ1-5, with a weak D call TRBD1 (5 bases). The germline V gene has CDR1 SEHNR and CDR2 FQNEAQ (reference sequence). V was clipped by 5 bases and J by 2 bases, with 13 bases between them. CDR3 length: 15 residues. The CDR3 spells CASSPQGLGNQPQHF. The CDR3 DNA sequence: TGTGCCAGCAGCCCGCAGGGACTCGGCAATCAGCCCCAGCATTTT. Supplemented by reference TRBV7-9 and TRBJ1-5, the full variable domain reads DTGVSQNPRHKITKRGQNVTFRCDPISEHNRLYWYRQTLGQGPEFLTYFQNEAQLEKSRLLSDRFSAERPKGSFSTLEIQRTEQGDSAMYLCASSPQGLGNQPQHFGDGTRLSIL.

The V gene is TRBV11-3, the J gene TRBJ2-7; 8 bases line up with TRBD2. Germline CDR1 and CDR2: SGHNT and YENEEA. This CDR3 comprises 16 residues. With V trimmed by 5 bases and J by 4 bases, 13 bases remained unmatched. In DNA form, the CDR3 reads TGTGCCAGCAGCGATTCTTTAGCGGGATTCCCTTACGAGCAGTACTTC. Translating it yields CASSDSLAGFPYEQYF.

This clone was seen only once. CDR3: CAIRAVSNEQFF. In DNA, the CDR3 is TGTGCCATCAGGGCCGTCTCCAATGAGCAGTTCTTC. The chain joins TRBV10-3 to TRBJ2-1, with D unclear. V dropped 6 bases and J dropped 6 bases, with 9 bases sitting between them. The germline CDR1 and CDR2 sequences are ENHRY and SYGVKD. CDR3 length: 12 residues.